This TCR beta chain was sequenced for a study of T cell repertoires in cytomegalovirus infection. The table lists this clonotype with many counts. Its antigen is currently unknown. Germline V gives CDR1 SGHAT, CDR2 FQDESV (reference sequence). The junction had 11 bases not matched to a gene; V was cut back by 1 base and J by 2 bases. This CDR3 contains 17 residues. Findings of the study overall: Predominance within the ex vivo response was attributable to HLA-C-restricted CMV-specific TCR beta clonotypes. Summed frequency of shared TCR beta families picked out CMV carriers who also had the relevant HLA.

TCRdb analysed the reads with MiXCR anew, one entry per CDR3 protein. The repertoire holds about 360,000 distinct CDR3 sequences, with 15% to 20% as singletons. The receptor was derived from a human donor in good health (CMV status not recorded). Some clones in this sample may be carry-over from other donors' samples. The sequenced sample consisted of PBMCs. The chain couples TRBV11-1 to TRBJ2-7; TRBD1 matches at 7 bases. CDR3 coding DNA: TGTGCCAGCAGCTTAGTATCGAAGGACAGGAGAGCCTACGAGCAGTACTTC. Protein: CASSLVSKDRRAYEQYF.